The 8 T cell receptor beta chains below were found in one sample sequenced in a study of T cell responses to AZD1222 COVID-19 vaccine. Profiled with immunoSEQ multiplex PCR; TCRdb holds only in-frame clones, not every one. The sample has some 95,000 clones; around 86% are singletons. The sequenced sample was peripheral blood, obtained on day 0 of AZD1222 vaccination. Source of these receptors: an adult in good health.

The chain has TRBV4-3 and TRBJ1-1, with a tentative D call TRBD1 (5 bases). The germline V and J ends were trimmed by 0 bases and 10 bases, with 12 bases remaining between them. Looked up from germline, CDR1 is LGHNA and CDR2 is YSLEER. The CDR3 totals 13 residues. The CDR3 DNA is TGCGCCAGCAGCCAAGAGACTGACAGCGCAGCTTTCTTT. It encodes CASSQETDSAAFF.

The chain is built from TRBV3-1 (or the pseudogene TRBV3-2) and TRBJ2-2; D remains unclear. V dropped 1 base and J dropped 6 bases, with 0 bases sitting between them. This CDR3 has 11 amino acids. The germline V gene encodes CDR1 LGHDT and CDR2 YNNKEL (reference sequence). In nucleotides, the CDR3 is TGTGCCAGCAGCCAAGCCGGGGAGCTGTTTTTT. It codes for CASSQAGELFF.

V usage is TRBV29-1 and J usage is TRBJ1-1, with D perhaps TRBD1 (6 bases). Trimming took off 5 bases at V and 6 bases at J, with 13 bases between the two ends. The germline V gene encodes CDR1 SQVTM and CDR2 ANQGSEA. CDR3 length: 12 amino acids. CDR3 coding DNA: TGCAGCGTTATATCGGGGGCGCCTGAAGCTTTCTTT. Translation gives CSVISGAPEAFF.

The chain combines TRBV7-2 with TRBJ2-1; TRBD2 is a possible D gene (6 bases). Germline V gene data show CDR1 as SGHTA and CDR2 as FQGNSA. V lost 5 bases to trimming and J lost 4 bases, with 12 bases between them. This CDR3 is built from 14 residues. CDR3 region: CASSPPGGYNEQFF. CDR3 DNA sequence: TGTGCCAGCAGCCCCCCCGGGGGATACAATGAGCAGTTCTTC.

The genes are TRBV6-2 or TRBV6-3 and TRBJ1-5; D not certain. This CDR3 spans 14 amino acids. Looked up from germline, CDR1 is MNHEY and CDR2 is SVGEGT. V was cut by 4 bases and J by 0 bases, with 7 bases left in between. CDR3 bases: TGTGCCAGCAGTTCAGAGTATAGCAATCAGCCCCAGCATTTT. It codes for CASSSEYSNQPQHF.

The V and J genes are TRBV5-5 and TRBJ2-7; D may match TRBD1 or TRBD2 (6 bases each). Germline V lookup: CDR1 SGHKS, CDR2 YYEKEE (reference sequence). CDR3 length equals 15 residues. The germline V and J ends were trimmed by 0 bases and 2 bases, with 12 bases remaining between them. In DNA, the CDR3 is TGTGCCAGCAGCTTGGTGGCGGGACACCCCTACGAGCAGTACTTC. Amino acid sequence: CASSLVAGHPYEQYF. The entire variable domain, with the rest obtained from reference TRBV5-5 and TRBJ2-7, is as follows: DAGVTQSPTHLIKTRGQQVTLRCSPISGHKSVSWYQQVLGQGPQFIFQYYEKEERGRGNFPDRFSARQFPNYSSELNVNALLLGDSALYLCASSLVAGHPYEQYFGPGTRLTVT.

This sequence joins TRBV19 and TRBJ2-1, with 10 bases lining up with TRBD2. The V segment lost 4 bases and the J segment 4 bases; nucleotides outside the gene matches: 4. The CDR3 is 15 amino acids. Germline V gives CDR1 LNHDA, CDR2 SQIVND (reference sequence). This CDR3 is CASSTTLAGYNEQFF. The CDR3 nucleotides are TGTGCCAGTAGTACCACACTAGCGGGGTACAATGAGCAGTTCTTC.

The rearrangement uses TRBV12-3 or TRBV12-4 and TRBJ2-7; weak D call: TRBD1 (6 bases). The CDR3 has 13 amino acids. V lost 6 bases and J lost 6, with 15 bases in between. The CDR3 coding sequence is TGTGCCAGCAGGAAAGGACAGTCCCGCGAGCAGTACTTC. Translating it yields CASRKGQSREQYF.